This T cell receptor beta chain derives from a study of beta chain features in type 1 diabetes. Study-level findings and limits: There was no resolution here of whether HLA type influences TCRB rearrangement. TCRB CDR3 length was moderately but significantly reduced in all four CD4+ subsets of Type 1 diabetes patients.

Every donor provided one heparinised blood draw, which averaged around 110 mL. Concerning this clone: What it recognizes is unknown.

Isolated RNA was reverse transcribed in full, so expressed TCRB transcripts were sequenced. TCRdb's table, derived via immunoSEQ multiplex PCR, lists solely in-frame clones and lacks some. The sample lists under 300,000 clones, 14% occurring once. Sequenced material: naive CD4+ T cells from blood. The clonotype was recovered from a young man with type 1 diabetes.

The DNA of the CDR3 is TGTGCCAGCAGTGAAGGTCGACAGGGGAACCTTAACACAGATACGCAGTATTTT. It translates to CASSEGRQGNLNTDTQYF. The chain employs TRBV6-1 and TRBJ2-3; 8 nucleotides line up with TRBD1. The germline gives CDR1 MNHNS, CDR2 SASEGT. The V segment lost 1 base and the J segment 2 bases; nucleotides outside the gene matches: 11. The CDR3 runs 18 residues.